Listed below are T cell receptor beta chains from one sample, sequenced in a study of regulatory T cells in long-lasting Graves disease. TCRdb processed the multiplex PCR reads anew with MiXCR; each CDR3 protein has one entry. The sample includes about 420,000 distinct CDR3 sequences, less than 20% seen only once; the top ten take 23%. These data also featured in a second study, about T cells in Graves' hyperthyroidism and ophthalmopathy.

Here the sequenced sample was peripheral blood mononuclear cells (PBMCs), taken at new diagnosis, from a patient treated with antithyroid drugs. These receptors all stem from a woman aged 18-29 years with Graves disease. Both conserved end residues are trimmed from each CDR3. D genes are given only for firm matches.

CDR3 protein | V gene | D gene | J gene
ASSSGGEPQH | TRBV18 | TRBD1 | TRBJ1-5
ASSPREGGYEQF | TRBV27 | TRBD2 | TRBJ2-1
SVEPGGNEQF | TRBV29-1 | NA | TRBJ2-1
ASSYSNRAYGYT | TRBV6-5 | NA | TRBJ1-2
ATRVENTEAF | TRBV2 | NA | TRBJ1-1
SARGQGGPGANVLT | TRBV20-1 | TRBD1 | TRBJ2-6
ASSQGRARGVRGGYT | TRBV4-1 | NA | TRBJ1-2
ASSLGGTSGNTIY | TRBV19 | NA | TRBJ1-3
ASNLGGWTGVLNTEAF | TRBV28 | TRBD1 | TRBJ1-1
SARGLAGLGETQY | TRBV20-1 | TRBD2 | TRBJ2-5
ASSFNRGSGELF | TRBV2 | TRBD1 | TRBJ2-2
ASSRTIGSPLH | TRBV7-6 | NA | TRBJ1-6
ASSSESGIFTDTQY | TRBV5-4 | TRBD2 | TRBJ2-3
ASSIQGIQETQY | TRBV12-3/TRBV12-4 | TRBD1 | TRBJ2-5
SARGQSGVNTEAF | TRBV20-1 | NA | TRBJ1-1
ASSIDPSQGTQY | TRBV12-3/TRBV12-4 | NA | TRBJ2-3
ASSLAPGQVAF | TRBV7-9 | TRBD1 | TRBJ2-1
ASKYGRGAGKSYEQY | TRBV6-1 | TRBD2 | TRBJ2-7
TSSDSPGLDGNEQF | TRBV6-1 | TRBD2 | TRBJ2-1
ASRKVGQGNSPLH | TRBV2 | TRBD1 | TRBJ1-6
AISEVSSYNEQF | TRBV10-3 | NA | TRBJ2-1
ASSIGLAGVADTQY | TRBV5-1 | TRBD2 | TRBJ2-3
ASSIRTMLGNEQF | TRBV11-3 | NA | TRBJ2-1
ASRQLQGSNQPQH | TRBV27 | TRBD1 | TRBJ1-5
ASSREAFRETQY | TRBV27 | NA | TRBJ2-5
ASSLSPGSGRFYNEQF | TRBV7-3 | TRBD2 | TRBJ2-1
ASSRHQGQGTEAF | TRBV12-3/TRBV12-4 | NA | TRBJ1-1
ASSLPSVDTQY | TRBV28 | NA | TRBJ2-3
ASRQGQRKETQY | TRBV5-1 | TRBD1 | TRBJ2-5
SARATSRWTDTQY | TRBV20-1 | NA | TRBJ2-3
ASSPGFAYEQY | TRBV6-1 | NA | TRBJ2-7
ASSLQGVTEAF | TRBV28 | TRBD1 | TRBJ1-1
VSRRTTGMLGYT | TRBV12-3/TRBV12-4 | NA | TRBJ1-2
ASSPLDTEAF | TRBV18 | NA | TRBJ1-1
ATSREGTSTLV | TRBV15 | TRBD2 | TRBJ2-1
ASSDFSEQF | TRBV7-2 | NA | TRBJ2-1
ASSPQASNYGYT | TRBV5-1 | NA | TRBJ1-2
SAEPGLADRWDTQY | TRBV20-1 | TRBD2 | TRBJ2-3
ASSFPSSGGKDTGELF | TRBV2 | TRBD2 | TRBJ2-2
ASSEFMDNYEQY | TRBV6-2/TRBV6-3 | NA | TRBJ2-7
ASSQESYREQF | TRBV14 | NA | TRBJ2-1
ASSRTGQNNEQF | TRBV7-3 | TRBD1 | TRBJ2-1
ASSRMRGGGYNEQF | TRBV5-1 | NA | TRBJ2-1
ASSPLSWRNTGELF | TRBV7-2 | NA | TRBJ2-2
ASSPPGLANNEQF | TRBV5-1 | TRBD2 | TRBJ2-1
ASRLFSWGGELF | TRBV7-2 | NA | TRBJ2-2
ASSSTGNGELF | TRBV7-2 | NA | TRBJ2-2
ASSRRTSGRVDTQY | TRBV27 | TRBD2 | TRBJ2-3
SASRGQFNQPQH | TRBV20-1 | TRBD1 | TRBJ1-5
ASSNLMVSTDTQY | TRBV7-6 | NA | TRBJ2-3
ASSIGGQGWGTGELF | TRBV19 | NA | TRBJ2-2
ASSADRDFPYEQY | TRBV7-9 | NA | TRBJ2-7
ASSLMEDTQY | TRBV12-3/TRBV12-4 | NA | TRBJ2-3
ASSYSTGTSGRPDSSYEQY | TRBV6-5 | TRBD2 | TRBJ2-7
SARWRQREQF | TRBV20-1 | NA | TRBJ2-1
ASSVGGGSNEQF | TRBV9 | NA | TRBJ2-1